This T cell receptor (beta chain) was captured by sequencing in a study of blood T cells in healthy people across ages. The authors ran a second PCR of 7 to 11 cycles using a sample-barcoded 5' primer and a J-beta primer mix. TCRdb re-called the 5' RACE reads with MiXCR, one entry per CDR3 protein. Of about 1.1 million distinct CDR3 sequences in the sample, 35% to 45% were seen once. Study-level points and caveats: Investigators viewed diversity estimates from one million T cells as underestimates, the study reported. PBMC samples, being unsorted, prevented any conclusive comparison of naive and antigen-experienced cells.

Points on this clonotype: Its antigen is not identified.

The germline V gene encodes CDR1 KGHDR and CDR2 SFDVKD. The CDR3 runs to 13 residues. V lost 3 bases and J lost 4, with 8 bases in between. The V and J genes are TRBV24-1 and TRBJ2-5, with a possible D match to TRBD1 (5 bases). This TCR came from a man between 18 and 29 years old in good health. Sequenced: blood. The CDR3 DNA reads as TGTGCCACCAGTGATAAGGGGATAGAGACCCAGTACTTC. Protein: CATSDKGIETQYF.